This TCR beta chain appears in the sequencing data of a study of T cell repertoires in cytomegalovirus infection. Looking at the study overall: Recently identified HLA-C-restricted CMV epitopes were among the peptides used. Both CMV infection and a matching HLA type were indicated by public TCR beta signatures. Study-wide results and limits: Frequencies of public TCR beta families were cumulated, and this identified carriers of CMV plus the relevant HLA.

In regard to this clonotype: What it recognizes is unknown.

TCRdb passed the reads through MiXCR, listing each CDR3 protein once. The profile covers 900,000 to 950,000 distinct CDR3 sequences, with approximately 31% appearing a single time and around 15% taken by the ten largest. With 1 base removed from V and 8 bases from J, the gap between germline ends came to 8 bases. This CDR3 has 13 amino acids. Germline V gives CDR1 SEHNR, CDR2 FQNEAQ (reference sequence). The receptor was derived from a human donor in good health (CMV status not recorded). Some clones in this sample may be carry-over from other donors' samples. The source was cultured CD8+ T cells from PBMCs, collected from culture after CMV antigen stimulation. V gene TRBV7-9 combines with J gene TRBJ1-4, with D hard to call. The CDR3 reads CASSLGSREKLFF. CDR3 sequence (DNA): TGTGCCAGCAGCTTAGGCAGCAGAGAAAAACTGTTTTTT.